These T cell receptor beta chains were read from a single sample in a study of blood T cells in healthy people across ages. Using its own MiXCR run on the 5' RACE reads, TCRdb lists one record per CDR3 protein. The sample comprises around 800,000 distinct CDR3 sequences, approximately 67% of which are singletons, and about a quarter rests with the top ten. Sequenced input: blood. The receptors derive from a man aged 25-45 years in good health. Both conserved end residues are part of each CDR3. D genes are given only for firm matches. Clone sizes are given selectively: once, few, many, or a class where the clone is expanded.

TRBV9	.	TRBJ2-1	TRBD2	CASSVEVSGGRYNEQFF	TGTGCCAGCAGCGTAGAGGTTAGCGGGGGGCGCTACAATGAGCAGTTCTTC
TRBV5-1	.	TRBJ1-2	.	CASSVQGSGGYTF	TGCGCCAGCAGCGTACAGGGATCGGGCGGCTACACCTTC
TRBV20-1	.	TRBJ1-5	TRBD1	CSALRGQGAIGNQPQHF	TGCAGTGCTTTGCGCGGACAGGGGGCGATTGGCAATCAGCCCCAGCATTTT
TRBV6-5	few	TRBJ2-1	TRBD2	CASNNHGGGKRNEQFF	TGTGCCAGCAATAACCACGGGGGAGGGAAACGCAATGAGCAGTTCTTC
TRBV12-3/TRBV12-4	few	TRBJ2-5	TRBD2	CASSTTSGGPIQYF	TGTGCCAGCAGTACGACTAGCGGGGGCCCGATCCAGTACTTC
TRBV25-1	.	TRBJ1-1	.	CASKGMGDTEAFF	TGTGCCAGCAAGGGAATGGGAGACACTGAAGCTTTCTTT
TRBV12-3/TRBV12-4	.	TRBJ2-7	.	CANSPGPIVGQYF	TGTGCCAACAGCCCGGGACCGATCGTAGGGCAGTACTTC
TRBV7-2	.	TRBJ1-2	TRBD1	CASSLTGGEFDGYTF	TGTGCCAGCAGCTTAACAGGGGGCGAATTCGATGGCTACACCTTC
TRBV10-3	.	TRBJ2-1	TRBD1	CAISESGSGTGIINEQFF	TGTGCCATCAGTGAGTCAGGATCCGGGACAGGGATCATCAATGAGCAGTTCTTC
TRBV7-2	few	TRBJ2-7	.	CASSSYSDEQYF	TGTGCCAGCAGCTCCTATTCCGACGAGCAGTACTTC
TRBV12-3/TRBV12-4	.	TRBJ2-7	.	CASSLGVAVSSYEQYF	TGTGCCAGCAGTTTAGGTGTGGCGGTGAGCTCCTACGAGCAGTACTTC
TRBV10-3	.	TRBJ2-7	.	CAISESPGLEYEQYF	TGTGCCATCAGTGAGTCCCCAGGGTTGGAGTACGAGCAGTACTTC
TRBV9	few	TRBJ2-3	TRBD1	CASSITGGHTDTQYF	TGTGCCAGCAGCATTACAGGGGGCCACACAGATACGCAGTATTTT
TRBV27	.	TRBJ2-3	.	CASSLWGALGDTQYF	TGTGCCAGCAGTTTGTGGGGGGCCCTGGGAGATACGCAGTATTTT
TRBV5-1	many	TRBJ2-5	TRBD2	CASSLGGGLETQYF	TGCGCCAGCAGCTTGGGGGGGGGTCTCGAGACCCAGTACTTC
TRBV4-1	.	TRBJ1-5	TRBD1	CASSQRQGNQPQHF	TGCGCCAGCAGCCAAAGACAGGGGAATCAGCCCCAGCATTTT
TRBV25-1	.	TRBJ2-3	TRBD1	CASSEYGTGFTDTQYF	TGTGCCAGCAGTGAATACGGGACAGGGTTCACAGATACGCAGTATTTT
TRBV2	.	TRBJ2-5	.	CASGPQETQYF	TGTGCCAGCGGGCCCCAAGAGACCCAGTACTTC
TRBV4-2	.	TRBJ2-7	.	CASSQVGGTTYEQYF	TGTGCCAGCAGCCAAGTCGGCGGGACCACCTACGAGCAGTACTTC
TRBV7-9	.	TRBJ2-5	.	CASSFDRGQETQYF	TGTGCCAGCAGCTTTGATCGTGGCCAAGAGACCCAGTACTTC
TRBV10-3	.	TRBJ2-7	.	CAITDYETYEQYF	TGTGCCATCACGGATTACGAAACCTACGAGCAGTACTTC
TRBV7-2	.	TRBJ2-3	TRBD2	CASSPRRAGDGTQYF	TGTGCCAGCAGCCCCAGGCGTGCGGGGGACGGTACGCAGTATTTT